The clone carrying this T cell receptor beta chain was seen more than once but under ten times. As yet, its antigen is unknown. This entry belongs to a study of STAT5B mutations in CD4+ large granular lymphocyte leukemia. The study, taken as a whole, reports: TRBV06-family usage was enriched in top patient clones (8/27) versus controls (2/35).

The data were produced by immunoSEQ multiplex PCR, yet TCRdb's version contains in-frame clones alone and is incomplete. The profile shows 20,000 to 25,000 clones, around three quarters of them singletons. V was shortened by 1 base and J by 3 bases, with 8 bases between the two germline ends. The CDR3 consists of 14 residues. Looked up from germline, CDR1 is SGHVS and CDR2 is FQNEAQ. The source of this sequence is a human donor in good health. Sequenced material: CD4+ T cells from blood buffy coats. V and J are TRBV7-8 and TRBJ2-3; D uncertain. The CDR3 loop reads CASSLVSSTDTQYF. CDR3 sequence (DNA): TGTGCCAGCAGCTTAGTATCGTCGACAGATACGCAGTATTTT.